This T cell receptor (beta chain) is drawn from a study of regulatory T cells in long-lasting Graves disease. In building TCR beta libraries, iRepertoire HTBI primers were used together with Arm-PCR of CDR3 regions. Using its own MiXCR run on the multiplex PCR reads, TCRdb lists one record per CDR3 protein. The data contain hundreds of thousands of distinct CDR3 sequences, roughly 15% of them singletons. The germline V gene encodes CDR1 KGHDR and CDR2 SFDVKD. The germline V and J ends were trimmed by 9 bases and 0 bases, with 8 bases remaining between them. The CDR3 covers 12 residues. Documented time point: newly diagnosed GD, antithyroid drugs for less than 3 months. There was RNA extracted from PBMCs, and the TCR library was made from it. These data are also associated with another study on T cells in Graves' hyperthyroidism and ophthalmopathy.

The gene calls are TRBV24-1 and TRBJ2-7, with D perhaps matching TRBD1 (5 bases). The material sequenced was peripheral blood mononuclear cells (PBMCs), taken at new diagnosis, from a patient treated with antithyroid drugs. This TCR came from a woman younger than 45 with Graves disease. The CDR3, as DNA: TGTGCCACCGACGACAGCTCCTACGAGCAGTACTTC. It yields the protein CATDDSSYEQYF.